This T cell receptor (beta chain) is from a study of beta chain features in type 1 diabetes. Study findings and constraints: Within patients, naive, central memory and Treg TCRB repertoires seemed more similar than within healthy donors. Any HLA-type effect on TCRB rearrangement remained unresolved here.

Every bit of the isolated RNA underwent reverse transcription, so sequencing read expressed TCRB transcripts. Clones were read by immunoSEQ multiplex PCR, and TCRdb kept only the in-frame ones, dropping some. The profile shows about 900,000 clones, 15% to 20% of them singletons. This clone has more than one count but fewer than ten. The antigen remains unidentified. Purity above 95% was achieved in all sorted populations. The CDR3 has 12 residues. In germline, CDR1 is MNHNS, CDR2 SASEGT. Trimming cost V 10 bases and J 4 bases, with 13 bases left between them. This TCR derives from a woman under 30 in good health. This chain joins TRBV6-1 and TRBJ1-1; no definite D call. The sequenced material came from naive CD4+ T cells from blood. The CDR3 nucleotides are TGTGCCATCATGGCGGAGTTCACTGAAGCTTTCTTT. The encoded protein is CAIMAEFTEAFF.